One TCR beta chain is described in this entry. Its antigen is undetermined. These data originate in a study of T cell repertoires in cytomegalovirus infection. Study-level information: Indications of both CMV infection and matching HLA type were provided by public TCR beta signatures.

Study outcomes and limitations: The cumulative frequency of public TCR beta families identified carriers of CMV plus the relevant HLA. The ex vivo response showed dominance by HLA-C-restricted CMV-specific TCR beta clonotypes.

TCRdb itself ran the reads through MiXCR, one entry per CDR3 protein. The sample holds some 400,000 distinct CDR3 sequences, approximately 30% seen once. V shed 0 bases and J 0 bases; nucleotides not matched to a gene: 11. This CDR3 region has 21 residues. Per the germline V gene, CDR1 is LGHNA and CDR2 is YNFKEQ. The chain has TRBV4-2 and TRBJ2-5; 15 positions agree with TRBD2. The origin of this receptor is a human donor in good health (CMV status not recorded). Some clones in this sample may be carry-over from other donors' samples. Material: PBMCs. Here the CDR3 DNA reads TGTGCCAGCAGCCAAGAGGGTCCCGGACTAGCGGGGGGGCCCCACCAAGAGACCCAGTACTTC. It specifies CASSQEGPGLAGGPHQETQYF.